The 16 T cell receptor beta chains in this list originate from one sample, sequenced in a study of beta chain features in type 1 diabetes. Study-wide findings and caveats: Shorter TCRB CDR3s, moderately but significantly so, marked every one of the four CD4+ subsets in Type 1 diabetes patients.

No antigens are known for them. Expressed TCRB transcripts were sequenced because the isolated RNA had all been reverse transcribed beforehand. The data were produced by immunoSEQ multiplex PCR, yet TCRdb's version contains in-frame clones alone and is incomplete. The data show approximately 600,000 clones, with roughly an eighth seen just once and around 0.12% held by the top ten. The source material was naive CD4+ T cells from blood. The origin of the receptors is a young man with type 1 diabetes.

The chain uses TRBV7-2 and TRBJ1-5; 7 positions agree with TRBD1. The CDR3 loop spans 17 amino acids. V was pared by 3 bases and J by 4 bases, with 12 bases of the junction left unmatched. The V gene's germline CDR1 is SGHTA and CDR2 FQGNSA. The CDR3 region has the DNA TGTGCCAGCAGCTTGGGACAGCCAAGGTCGGGTAATCAGCCCCAGCATTTT. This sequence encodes CASSLGQPRSGNQPQHF.

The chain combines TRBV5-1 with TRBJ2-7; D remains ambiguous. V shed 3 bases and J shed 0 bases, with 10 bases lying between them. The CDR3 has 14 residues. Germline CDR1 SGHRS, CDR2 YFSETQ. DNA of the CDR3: TGCGCCAGCAGCTCAAACAGCGACTCCTACGAGCAGTACTTC. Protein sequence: CASSSNSDSYEQYF.

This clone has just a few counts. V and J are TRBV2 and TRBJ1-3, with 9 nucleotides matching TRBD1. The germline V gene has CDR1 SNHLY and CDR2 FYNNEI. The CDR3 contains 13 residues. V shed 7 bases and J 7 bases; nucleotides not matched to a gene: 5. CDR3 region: CASNRGPGNTIYF. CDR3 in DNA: TGTGCCAGCAACAGGGGGCCCGGGAACACCATATATTTT.

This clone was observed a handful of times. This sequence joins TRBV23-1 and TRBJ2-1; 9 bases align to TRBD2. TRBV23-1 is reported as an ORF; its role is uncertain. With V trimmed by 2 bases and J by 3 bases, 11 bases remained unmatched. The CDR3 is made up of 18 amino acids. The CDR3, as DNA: TGCGCCAGCAGTCAACCGAAGGGGACTAGCTCCGGCTACAATGAGCAGTTCTTC. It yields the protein CASSQPKGTSSGYNEQFF.

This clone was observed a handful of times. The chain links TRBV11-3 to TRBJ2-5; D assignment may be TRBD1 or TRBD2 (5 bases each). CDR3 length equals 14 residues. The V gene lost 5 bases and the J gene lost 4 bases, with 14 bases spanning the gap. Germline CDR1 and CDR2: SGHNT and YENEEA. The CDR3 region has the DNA TGTGCCAGCAGCCCGAGTGGGACCGCAGAGACCCAGTACTTC. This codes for CASSPSGTAETQYF.

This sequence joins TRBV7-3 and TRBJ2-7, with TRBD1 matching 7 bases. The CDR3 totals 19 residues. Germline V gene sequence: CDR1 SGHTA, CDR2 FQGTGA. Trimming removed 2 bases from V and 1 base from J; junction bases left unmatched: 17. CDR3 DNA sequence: TGTGCCAGCAGCTTATCTCCGGGACAGCCTCCTTACTTTTCCTACGAGCAGTACTTC. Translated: CASSLSPGQPPYFSYEQYF.

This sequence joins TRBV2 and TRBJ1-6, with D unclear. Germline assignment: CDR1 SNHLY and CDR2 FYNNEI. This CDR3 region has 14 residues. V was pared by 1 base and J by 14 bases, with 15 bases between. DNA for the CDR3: TGTGCCAGCAGTGAAGGTGGACTCTTAGGAACCCTCCACTTT. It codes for CASSEGGLLGTLHF.

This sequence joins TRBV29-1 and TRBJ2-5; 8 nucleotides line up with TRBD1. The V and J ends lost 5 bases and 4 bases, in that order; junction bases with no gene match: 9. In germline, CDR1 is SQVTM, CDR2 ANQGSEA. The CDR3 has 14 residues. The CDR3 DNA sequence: TGCAGCGTTCGGCGGCAGGGGGCTAGAGAGACCCAGTACTTC. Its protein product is CSVRRQGARETQYF.

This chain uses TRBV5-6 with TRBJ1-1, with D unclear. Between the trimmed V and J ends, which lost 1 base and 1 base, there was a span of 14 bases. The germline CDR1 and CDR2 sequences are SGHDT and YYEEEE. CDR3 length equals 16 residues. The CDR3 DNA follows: TGTGCCAGCAGCTTGTTTACAATCCCTGGGAACACTGAAGCTTTCTTT. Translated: CASSLFTIPGNTEAFF.

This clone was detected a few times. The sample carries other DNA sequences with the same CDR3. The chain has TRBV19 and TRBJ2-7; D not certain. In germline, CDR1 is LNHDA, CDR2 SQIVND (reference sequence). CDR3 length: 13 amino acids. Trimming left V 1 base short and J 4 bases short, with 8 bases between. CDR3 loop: CASSIVGSYEQYF. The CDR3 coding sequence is TGTGCCAGTAGTATAGTAGGGTCGTACGAGCAGTACTTC.

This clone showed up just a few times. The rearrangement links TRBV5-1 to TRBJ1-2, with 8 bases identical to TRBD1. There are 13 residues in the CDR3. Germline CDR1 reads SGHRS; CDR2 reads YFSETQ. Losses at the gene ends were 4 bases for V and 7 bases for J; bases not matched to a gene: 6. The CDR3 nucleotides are TGCGCCAGCAGCCCGGACAGGGTTAGTGGCTACACCTTC. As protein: CASSPDRVSGYTF.

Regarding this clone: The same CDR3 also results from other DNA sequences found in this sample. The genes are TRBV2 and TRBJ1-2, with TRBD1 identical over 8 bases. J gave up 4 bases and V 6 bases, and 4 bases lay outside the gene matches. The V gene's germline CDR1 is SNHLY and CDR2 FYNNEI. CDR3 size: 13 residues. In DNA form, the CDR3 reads TGTGCCAGCAGCGAGGACAGGGCCTATGGCTACACCTTC. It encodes CASSEDRAYGYTF.

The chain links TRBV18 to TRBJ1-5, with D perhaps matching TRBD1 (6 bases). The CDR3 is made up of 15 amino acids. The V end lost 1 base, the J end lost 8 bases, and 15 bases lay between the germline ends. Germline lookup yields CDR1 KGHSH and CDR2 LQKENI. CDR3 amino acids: CASSPQFEGTKPQHF. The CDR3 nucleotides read TGTGCCAGCTCACCACAATTCGAGGGGACAAAGCCCCAGCATTTT.

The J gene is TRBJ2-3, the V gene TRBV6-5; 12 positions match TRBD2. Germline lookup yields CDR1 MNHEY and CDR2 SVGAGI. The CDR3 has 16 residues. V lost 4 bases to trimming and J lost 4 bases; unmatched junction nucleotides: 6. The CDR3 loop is CASSFLAGGRSDTQYF. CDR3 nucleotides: TGTGCCAGCAGTTTCCTAGCGGGGGGGCGTTCAGATACGCAGTATTTT.

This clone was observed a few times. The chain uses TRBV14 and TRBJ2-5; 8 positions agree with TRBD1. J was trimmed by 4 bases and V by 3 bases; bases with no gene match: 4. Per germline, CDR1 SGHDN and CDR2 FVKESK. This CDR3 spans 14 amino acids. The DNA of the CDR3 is TGTGCCAGCAGCCAGACAGGGGCCAGAGAGACCCAGTACTTC. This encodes CASSQTGARETQYF.

CDR3 in DNA: TGTGCCAGCAGCTTAGCGACAGACTTCTCCTACGAGCAGTACTTC. Protein product: CASSLATDFSYEQYF. The chain links TRBV7-2 to TRBJ2-7; perhaps TRBD1 as D (5 bases). Germline CDR1 reads SGHTA; CDR2 reads FQGNSA. V was trimmed by 0 bases and J by 0 bases, leaving 9 bases between them. The CDR3 length is 15 residues.